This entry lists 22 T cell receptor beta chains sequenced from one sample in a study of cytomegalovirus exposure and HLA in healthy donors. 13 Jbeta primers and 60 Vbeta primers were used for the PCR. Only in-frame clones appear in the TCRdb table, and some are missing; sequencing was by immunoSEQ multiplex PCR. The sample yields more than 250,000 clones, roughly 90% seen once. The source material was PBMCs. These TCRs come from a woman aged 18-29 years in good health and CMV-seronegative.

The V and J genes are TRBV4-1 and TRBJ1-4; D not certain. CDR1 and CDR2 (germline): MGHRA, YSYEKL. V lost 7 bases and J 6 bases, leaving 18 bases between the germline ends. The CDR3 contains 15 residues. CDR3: CASNHPGSRDEKLFF. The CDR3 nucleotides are TGCGCCAGCAACCACCCGGGATCTAGGGATGAAAAACTGTTTTTT.

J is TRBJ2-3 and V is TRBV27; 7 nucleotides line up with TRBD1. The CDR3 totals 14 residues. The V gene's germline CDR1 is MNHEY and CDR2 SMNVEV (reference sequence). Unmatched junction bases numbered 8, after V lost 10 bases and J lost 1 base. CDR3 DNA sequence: TGTGCCACCGCGACAGGGAGAGGCACAGATACGCAGTATTTT. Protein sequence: CATATGRGTDTQYF.

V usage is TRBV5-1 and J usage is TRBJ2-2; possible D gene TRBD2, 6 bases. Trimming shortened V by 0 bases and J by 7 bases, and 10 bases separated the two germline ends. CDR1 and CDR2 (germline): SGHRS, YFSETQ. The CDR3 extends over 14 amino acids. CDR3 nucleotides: TGCGCCAGCAGCTTGGCGGCTAGCGTCGGGGAGCTGTTTTTT. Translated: CASSLAASVGELFF.

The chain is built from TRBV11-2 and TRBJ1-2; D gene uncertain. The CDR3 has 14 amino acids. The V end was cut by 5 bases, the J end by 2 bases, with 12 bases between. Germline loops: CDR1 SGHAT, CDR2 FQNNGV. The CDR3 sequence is CASSTISGNYGYTF. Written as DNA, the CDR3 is TGTGCCAGCAGCACTATTTCGGGGAACTATGGCTACACCTTC.

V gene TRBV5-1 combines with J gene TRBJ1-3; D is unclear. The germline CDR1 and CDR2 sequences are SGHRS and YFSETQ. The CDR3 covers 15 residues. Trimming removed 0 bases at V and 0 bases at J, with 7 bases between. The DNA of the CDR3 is TGCGCCAGCAGCTTGGAAGCAGGCTCTGGAAACACCATATATTTT. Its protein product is CASSLEAGSGNTIYF.

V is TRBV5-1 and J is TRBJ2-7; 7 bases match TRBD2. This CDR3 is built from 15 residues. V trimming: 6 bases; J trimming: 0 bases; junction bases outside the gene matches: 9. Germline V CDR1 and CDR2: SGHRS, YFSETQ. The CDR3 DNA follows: TGCGCCAGCACATCCACTAGCGTCGCCTCCTACGAGCAGTACTTC. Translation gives CASTSTSVASYEQYF.

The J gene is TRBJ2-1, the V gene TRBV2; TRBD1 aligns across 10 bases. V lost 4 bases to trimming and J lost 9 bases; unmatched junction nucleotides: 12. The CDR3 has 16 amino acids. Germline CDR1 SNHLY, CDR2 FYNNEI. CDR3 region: CASSGLRQGAGSEQFF. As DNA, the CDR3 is TGTGCCAGCAGTGGATTACGACAGGGGGCTGGAAGTGAGCAGTTCTTC.

CDR3 sequence (DNA): TGTGCCAGCAGTACAGGGGGCTGGATGAACACTGAAGCTTTCTTT. Translating gives CASSTGGWMNTEAFF. This chain links TRBV28 with TRBJ1-1; the match to TRBD1 covers 9 bases. Unmatched junction bases numbered 4, after V lost 5 bases and J lost 0 bases. The CDR3 length is 15 residues. Germline CDR1 and CDR2: MDHEN and SYDVKM.

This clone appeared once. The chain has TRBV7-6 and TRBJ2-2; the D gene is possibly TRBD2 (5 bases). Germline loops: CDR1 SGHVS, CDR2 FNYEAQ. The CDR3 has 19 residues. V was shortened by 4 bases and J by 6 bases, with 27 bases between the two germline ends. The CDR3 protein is CASSSDGGHPLYSPGELFF. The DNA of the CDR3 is TGTGCCAGCAGCTCCGATGGAGGCCACCCGCTGTATAGCCCCGGGGAGCTGTTTTTT.

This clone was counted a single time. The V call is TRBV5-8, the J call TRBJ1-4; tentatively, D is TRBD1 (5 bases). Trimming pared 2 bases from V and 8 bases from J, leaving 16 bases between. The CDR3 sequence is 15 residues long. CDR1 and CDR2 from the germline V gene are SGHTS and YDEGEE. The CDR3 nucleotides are TGTGCCAGCAGCTTTCGCGGCAGGGCAAACGAAAAACTGTTTTTT. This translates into CASSFRGRANEKLFF.

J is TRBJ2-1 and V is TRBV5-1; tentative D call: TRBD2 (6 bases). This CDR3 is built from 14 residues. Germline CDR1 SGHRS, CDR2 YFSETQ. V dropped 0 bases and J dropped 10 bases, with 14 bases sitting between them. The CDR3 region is CASSLAEGQKEQFF. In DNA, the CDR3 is TGCGCCAGCAGCTTGGCGGAGGGGCAAAAGGAGCAGTTCTTC.

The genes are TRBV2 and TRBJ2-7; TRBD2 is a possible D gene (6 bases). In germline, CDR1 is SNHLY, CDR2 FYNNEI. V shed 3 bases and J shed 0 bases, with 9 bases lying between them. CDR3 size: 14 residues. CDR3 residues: CASSEEGVSYEQYF. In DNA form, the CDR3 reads TGTGCCAGCAGTGAGGAGGGTGTCTCCTACGAGCAGTACTTC.

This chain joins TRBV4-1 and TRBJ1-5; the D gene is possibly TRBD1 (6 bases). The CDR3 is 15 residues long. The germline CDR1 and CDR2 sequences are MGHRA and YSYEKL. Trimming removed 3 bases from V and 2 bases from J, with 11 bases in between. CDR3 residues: CASSHQQGGNQPQHF. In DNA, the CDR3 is TGCGCCAGCAGCCACCAACAGGGAGGCAATCAGCCCCAGCATTTT.

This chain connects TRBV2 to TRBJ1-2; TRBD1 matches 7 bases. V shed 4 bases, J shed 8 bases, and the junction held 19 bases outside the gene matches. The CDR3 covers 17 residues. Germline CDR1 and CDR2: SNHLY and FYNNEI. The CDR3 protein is CASSGEGVAGGRGGYTF. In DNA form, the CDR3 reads TGTGCCAGCAGTGGAGAGGGGGTGGCAGGGGGTAGGGGCGGCTACACCTTC.

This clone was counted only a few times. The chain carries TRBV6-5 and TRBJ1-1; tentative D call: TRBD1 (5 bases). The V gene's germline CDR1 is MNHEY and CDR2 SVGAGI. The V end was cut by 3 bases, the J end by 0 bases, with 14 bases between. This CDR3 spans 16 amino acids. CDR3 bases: TGTGCCAGCAGTTATCTTGGGGGGATTATGAACACTGAAGCTTTCTTT. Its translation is CASSYLGGIMNTEAFF.

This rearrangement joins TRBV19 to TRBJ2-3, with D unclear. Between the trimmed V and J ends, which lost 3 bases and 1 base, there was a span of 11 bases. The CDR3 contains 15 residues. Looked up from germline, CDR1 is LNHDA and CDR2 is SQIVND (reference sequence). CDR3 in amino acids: CASSMALPGTDTQYF. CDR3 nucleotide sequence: TGTGCCAGTAGTATGGCCCTGCCTGGCACAGATACGCAGTATTTT.

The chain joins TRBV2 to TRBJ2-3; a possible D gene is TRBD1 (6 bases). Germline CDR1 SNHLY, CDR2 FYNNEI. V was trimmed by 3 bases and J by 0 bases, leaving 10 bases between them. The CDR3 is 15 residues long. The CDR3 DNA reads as TGTGCCAGCAGTGATCACACAGGGAGCACAGATACGCAGTATTTT. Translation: CASSDHTGSTDTQYF.

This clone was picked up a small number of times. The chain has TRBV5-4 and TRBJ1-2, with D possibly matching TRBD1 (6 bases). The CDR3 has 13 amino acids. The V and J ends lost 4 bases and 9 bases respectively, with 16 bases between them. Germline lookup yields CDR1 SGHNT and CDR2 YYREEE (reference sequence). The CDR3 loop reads CASSPETGLSYTF. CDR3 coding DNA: TGTGCCAGCAGCCCCGAGACAGGTCTAAGCTACACCTTC. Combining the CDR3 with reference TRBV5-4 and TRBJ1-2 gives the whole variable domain ETGVTQSPTHLIKTRGQQVTLRCSSQSGHNTVSWYQQALGQGPQFIFQYYREEENGRGNFPPRFSGLQFPNYSSELNVNALELDDSALYLCASSPETGLSYTFGSGTRLTVV.

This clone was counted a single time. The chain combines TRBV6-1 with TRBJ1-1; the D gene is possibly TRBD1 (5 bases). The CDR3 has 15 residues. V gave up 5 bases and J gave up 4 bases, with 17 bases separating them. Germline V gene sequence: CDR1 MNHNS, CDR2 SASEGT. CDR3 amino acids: CASSSRIRGGTEAFF. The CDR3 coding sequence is TGTGCCAGCAGTTCCCGGATAAGGGGAGGCACTGAAGCTTTCTTT.

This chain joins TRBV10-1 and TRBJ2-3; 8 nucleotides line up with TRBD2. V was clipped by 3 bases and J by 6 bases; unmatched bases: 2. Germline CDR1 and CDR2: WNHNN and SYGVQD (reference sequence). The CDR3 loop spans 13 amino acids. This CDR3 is CASSEASGDTQYF. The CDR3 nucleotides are TGCGCCAGCAGTGAAGCTAGCGGGGATACGCAGTATTTT.

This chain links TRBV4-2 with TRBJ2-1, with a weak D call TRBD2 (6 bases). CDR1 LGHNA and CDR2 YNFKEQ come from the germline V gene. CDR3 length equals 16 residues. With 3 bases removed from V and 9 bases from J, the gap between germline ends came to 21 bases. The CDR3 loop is CASSHGDLSSDGEQFF. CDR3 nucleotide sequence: TGTGCCAGCAGCCACGGGGATCTATCTAGCGATGGTGAGCAGTTCTTC.

DNA of the CDR3: TGCAGCGCGGGGGGTCTTGCCTACGAGCAGTACTTC. Its translation: CSAGGLAYEQYF. The V call is TRBV29-1, the J call TRBJ2-7, with TRBD2 matching 7 bases. CDR3 length equals 12 residues. After removal of 7 bases from V and 2 bases from J, the junction contained 5 bases not matched to a gene. Germline assignment: CDR1 SQVTM and CDR2 ANQGSEA.